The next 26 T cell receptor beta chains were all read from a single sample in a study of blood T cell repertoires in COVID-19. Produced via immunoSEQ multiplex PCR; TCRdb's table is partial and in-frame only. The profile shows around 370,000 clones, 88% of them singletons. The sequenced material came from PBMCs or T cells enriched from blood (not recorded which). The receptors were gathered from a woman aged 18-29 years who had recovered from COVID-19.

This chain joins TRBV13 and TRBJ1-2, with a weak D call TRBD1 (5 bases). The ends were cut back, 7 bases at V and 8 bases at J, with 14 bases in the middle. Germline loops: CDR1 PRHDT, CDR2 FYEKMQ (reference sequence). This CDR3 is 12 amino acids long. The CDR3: CASTRWGVGYTF. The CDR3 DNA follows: TGTGCCAGCACCCGGTGGGGGGTCGGCTACACCTTC.

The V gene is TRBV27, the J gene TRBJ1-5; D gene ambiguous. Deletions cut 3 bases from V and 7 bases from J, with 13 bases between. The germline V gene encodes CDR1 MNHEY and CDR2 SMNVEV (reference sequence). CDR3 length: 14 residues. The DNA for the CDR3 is TGTGCCAGCAGTTTTCCCGAGTCGTGGCAGCCCCAGCATTTT. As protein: CASSFPESWQPQHF.

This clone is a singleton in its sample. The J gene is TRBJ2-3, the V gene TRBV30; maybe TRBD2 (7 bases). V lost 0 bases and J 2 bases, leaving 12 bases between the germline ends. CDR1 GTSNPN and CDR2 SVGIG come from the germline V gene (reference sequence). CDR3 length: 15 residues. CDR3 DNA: TGTGCCTGGAGTGTACACGGGGGGCCCACAGATACGCAGTATTTT. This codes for CAWSVHGGPTDTQYF.

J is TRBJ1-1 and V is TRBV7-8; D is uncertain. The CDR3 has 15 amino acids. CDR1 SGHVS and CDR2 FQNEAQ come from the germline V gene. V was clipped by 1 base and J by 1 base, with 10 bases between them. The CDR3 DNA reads TGTGCCAGCAGCTTAGAGAGGCTGAAGAACACTGAAGCTTTCTTT. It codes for CASSLERLKNTEAFF.

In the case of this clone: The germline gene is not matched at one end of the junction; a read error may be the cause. The CDR3 DNA follows: TGTGCCAGCAATTACGTGGCAGCTAACTATGGCTACACCTTC. Translation: CASNYVAANYGYTF. The V and J genes are TRBV6-2 or TRBV6-3 and TRBJ1-2; D ambiguous. CDR1 MNHEY and CDR2 SVGEGT come from the germline V gene. The CDR3 runs 14 residues.

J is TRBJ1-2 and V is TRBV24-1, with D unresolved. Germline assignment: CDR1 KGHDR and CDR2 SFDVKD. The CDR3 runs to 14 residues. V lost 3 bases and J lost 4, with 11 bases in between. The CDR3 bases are TGTGCCACCAGTGATAATACAGTAATCTATGGCTACACCTTC. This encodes CATSDNTVIYGYTF.

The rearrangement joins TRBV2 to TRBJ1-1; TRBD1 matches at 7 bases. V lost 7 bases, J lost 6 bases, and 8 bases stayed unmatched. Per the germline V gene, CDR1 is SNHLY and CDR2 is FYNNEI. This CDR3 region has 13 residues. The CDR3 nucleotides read TGTGCCAGCAATCCCCCCGACAGGGCTGAAGCTTTCTTT. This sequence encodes CASNPPDRAEAFF. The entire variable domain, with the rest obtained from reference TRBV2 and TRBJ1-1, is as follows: EPEVTQTPSHQVTQMGQEVILRCVPISNHLYFYWYRQILGQKVEFLVSFYNNEISEKSEIFDDQFSVERPDGSNFTLKIRSTKLEDSAMYFCASNPPDRAEAFFGQGTRLTVV.

The CDR3 nucleotides are TGTGCCATCAGTTATATTTCATACGGGACAGACGACACAGATACGCAGTATTTT. It codes for CAISYISYGTDDTDTQYF. V gene TRBV10-3 combines with J gene TRBJ2-3; 7 bases agree with TRBD1. The CDR3 extends over 18 amino acids. V lost 5 bases, J lost 2 bases, and 16 bases stayed unmatched. CDR1 ENHRY and CDR2 SYGVKD come from the germline V gene.

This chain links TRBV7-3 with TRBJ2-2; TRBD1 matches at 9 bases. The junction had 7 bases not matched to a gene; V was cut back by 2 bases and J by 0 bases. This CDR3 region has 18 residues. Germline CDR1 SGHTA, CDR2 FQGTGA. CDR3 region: CASSLPGQGRTNTGELFF. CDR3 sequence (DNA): TGTGCCAGCAGCTTACCGGGACAGGGTCGGACGAACACCGGGGAGCTGTTTTTT.

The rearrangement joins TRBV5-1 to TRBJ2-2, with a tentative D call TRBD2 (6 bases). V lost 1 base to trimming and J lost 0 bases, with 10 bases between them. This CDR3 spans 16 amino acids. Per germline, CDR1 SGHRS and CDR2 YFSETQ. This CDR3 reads CASSLWRGSNTGELFF. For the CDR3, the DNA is TGCGCCAGCAGCTTGTGGAGGGGCTCGAACACCGGGGAGCTGTTTTTT.

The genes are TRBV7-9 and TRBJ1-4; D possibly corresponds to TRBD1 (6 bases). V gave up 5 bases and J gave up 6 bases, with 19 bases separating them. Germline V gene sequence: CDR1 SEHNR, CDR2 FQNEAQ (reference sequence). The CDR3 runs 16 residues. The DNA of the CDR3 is TGTGCCAGCAGCCCGACAGGCCCAGAGGGTGATGAAAAACTGTTTTTT. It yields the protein CASSPTGPEGDEKLFF.

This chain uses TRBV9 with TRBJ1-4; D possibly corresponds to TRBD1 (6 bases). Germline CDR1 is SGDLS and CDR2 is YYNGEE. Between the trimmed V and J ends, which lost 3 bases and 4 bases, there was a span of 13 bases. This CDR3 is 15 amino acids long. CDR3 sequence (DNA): TGTGCCAGCAGCGGTAGAGGGGGAAATAATGAAAAACTGTTTTTT. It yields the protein CASSGRGGNNEKLFF.

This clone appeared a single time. CDR3 amino acids: CASRGQGNTEAFF. The CDR3 region has the DNA TGTGCCAGCAGGGGACAGGGGAACACTGAAGCTTTCTTT. The chain links TRBV27 to TRBJ1-1; 9 nucleotides match TRBD1. V lost 6 bases, J lost 1 base, and 0 bases stayed unmatched. Germline V gene data show CDR1 as MNHEY and CDR2 as SMNVEV (reference sequence). This CDR3 contains 13 residues.

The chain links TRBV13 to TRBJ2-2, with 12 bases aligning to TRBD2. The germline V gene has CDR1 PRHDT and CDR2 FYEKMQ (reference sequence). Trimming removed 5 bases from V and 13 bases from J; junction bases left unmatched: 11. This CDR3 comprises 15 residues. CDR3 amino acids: CASSPQASGGARLFF. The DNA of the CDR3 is TGTGCCAGCAGCCCCCAGGCTAGCGGGGGGGCAAGGCTGTTTTTT.

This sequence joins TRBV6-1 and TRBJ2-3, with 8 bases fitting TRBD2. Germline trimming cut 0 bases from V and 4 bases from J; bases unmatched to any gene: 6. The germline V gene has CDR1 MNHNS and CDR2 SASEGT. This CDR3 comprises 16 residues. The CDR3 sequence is CASSEAIAGSADTQYF. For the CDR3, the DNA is TGTGCCAGCAGTGAAGCTATAGCGGGGTCGGCAGATACGCAGTATTTT.

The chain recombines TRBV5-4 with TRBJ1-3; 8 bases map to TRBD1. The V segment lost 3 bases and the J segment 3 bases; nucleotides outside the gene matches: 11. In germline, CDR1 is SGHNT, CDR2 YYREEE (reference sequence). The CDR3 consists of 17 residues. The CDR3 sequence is CASSSAGTGWGGNTIYF. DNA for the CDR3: TGTGCCAGCAGCTCGGCCGGGACAGGATGGGGTGGAAACACCATATATTTT. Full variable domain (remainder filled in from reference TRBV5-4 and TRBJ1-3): ETGVTQSPTHLIKTRGQQVTLRCSSQSGHNTVSWYQQALGQGPQFIFQYYREEENGRGNFPPRFSGLQFPNYSSELNVNALELDDSALYLCASSSAGTGWGGNTIYFGEGSWLTVV.

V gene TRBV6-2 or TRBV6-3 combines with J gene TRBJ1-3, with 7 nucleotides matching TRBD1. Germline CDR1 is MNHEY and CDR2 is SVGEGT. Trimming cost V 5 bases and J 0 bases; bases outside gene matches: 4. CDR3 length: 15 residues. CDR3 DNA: TGTGCCAGCAGTCTAACAGGGGACTCTGGAAACACCATATATTTT. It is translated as CASSLTGDSGNTIYF.

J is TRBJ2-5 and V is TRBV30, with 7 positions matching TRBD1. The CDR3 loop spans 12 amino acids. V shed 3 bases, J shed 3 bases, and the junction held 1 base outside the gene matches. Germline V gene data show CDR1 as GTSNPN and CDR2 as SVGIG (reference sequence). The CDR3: CAWRGTEETQYF. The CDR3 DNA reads TGTGCCTGGAGGGGGACAGAAGAGACCCAGTACTTC.

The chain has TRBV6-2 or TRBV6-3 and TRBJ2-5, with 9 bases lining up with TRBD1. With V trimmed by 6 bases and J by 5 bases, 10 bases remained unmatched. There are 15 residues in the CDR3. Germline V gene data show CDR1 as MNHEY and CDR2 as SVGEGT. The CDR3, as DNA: TGTGCCAGCAGCTCCCGGGACAGGGATAGGGAGACCCAGTACTTC. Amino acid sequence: CASSSRDRDRETQYF.

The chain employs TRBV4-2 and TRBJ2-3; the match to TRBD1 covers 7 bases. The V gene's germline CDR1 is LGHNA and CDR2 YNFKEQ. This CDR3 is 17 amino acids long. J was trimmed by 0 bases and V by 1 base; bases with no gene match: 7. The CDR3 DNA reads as TGTGCCAGCAGCCAAGCGGGACAGTCCACTAGCACAGATACGCAGTATTTT. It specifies CASSQAGQSTSTDTQYF.

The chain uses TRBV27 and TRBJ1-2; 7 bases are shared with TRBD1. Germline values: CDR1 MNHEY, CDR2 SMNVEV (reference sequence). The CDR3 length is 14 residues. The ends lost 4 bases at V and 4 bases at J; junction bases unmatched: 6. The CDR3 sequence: CASSSTGTLYGYTF. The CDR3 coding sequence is TGTGCCAGCAGTTCGACAGGGACCCTCTATGGCTACACCTTC.

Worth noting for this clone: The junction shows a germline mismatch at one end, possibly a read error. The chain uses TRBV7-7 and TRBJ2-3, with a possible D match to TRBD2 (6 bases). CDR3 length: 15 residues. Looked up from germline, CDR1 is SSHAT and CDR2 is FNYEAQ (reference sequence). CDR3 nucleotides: TGTGCTAGCAGCTTAGGGTCTAGCGGCACAGATACGCAGTATTTT. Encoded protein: CASSLGSSGTDTQYF.

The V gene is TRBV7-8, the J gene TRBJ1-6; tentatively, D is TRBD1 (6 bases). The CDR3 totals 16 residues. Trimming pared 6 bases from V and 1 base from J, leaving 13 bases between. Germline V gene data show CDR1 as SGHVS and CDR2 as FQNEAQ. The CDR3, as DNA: TGTGCCAGCAGTCGCGGGGGGGCATCCTATAATTCACCCCTCCACTTT. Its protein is CASSRGGASYNSPLHF.

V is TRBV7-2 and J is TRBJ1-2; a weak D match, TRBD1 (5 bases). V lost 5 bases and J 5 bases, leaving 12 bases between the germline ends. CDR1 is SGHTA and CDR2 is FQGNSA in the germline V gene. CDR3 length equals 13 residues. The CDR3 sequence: CASSLGERYGYTF. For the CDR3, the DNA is TGTGCCAGCAGCCTAGGGGAGCGGTATGGCTACACCTTC.

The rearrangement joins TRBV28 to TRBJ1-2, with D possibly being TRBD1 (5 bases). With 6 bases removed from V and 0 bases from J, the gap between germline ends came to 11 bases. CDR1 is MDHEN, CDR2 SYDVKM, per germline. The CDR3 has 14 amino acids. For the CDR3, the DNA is TGTGCCAGCAGGGGGGGATCCGCTAACTATGGCTACACCTTC. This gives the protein CASRGGSANYGYTF.

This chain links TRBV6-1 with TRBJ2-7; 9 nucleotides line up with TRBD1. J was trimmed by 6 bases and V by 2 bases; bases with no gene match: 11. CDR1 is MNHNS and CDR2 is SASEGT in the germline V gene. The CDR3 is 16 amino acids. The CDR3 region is CASSEPTGGRWSEQYF. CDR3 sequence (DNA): TGTGCCAGCAGTGAACCGACAGGGGGGCGTTGGTCCGAGCAGTACTTC.